This is a list of T cell receptor beta chains from one sample in a study of neurological immune-mediated disorders. One entry per CDR3 protein results from TCRdb running MiXCR on the 5' RACE reads. Altogether over 60,000 distinct CDR3 sequences are present, under 5.5% being singletons, with the ten largest covering roughly 3.4%. Sample: PBMCs. All receptors come from a woman between 45 and 60 years old with multiple sclerosis. Both conserved end residues are part of each CDR3. The D gene is left open where the match is weak. Clone size is not always given. Where it is, it says once, few, many or a class for expanded clones.

j_call	d_call	clone_size	v_call	cdr3_aa	cdr3_nt
TRBJ1-5	-	-	TRBV4-3	CASSQGWGNQPQHF	TGCGCCAGCAGCCAGGGTTGGGGCAATCAGCCCCAGCATTTT
TRBJ2-1	TRBD1	many	TRBV20-1	CSAVRYRGQDEQFF	TGCAGTGCTGTCCGTTACAGGGGCCAGGATGAGCAGTTCTTC
TRBJ2-5	-	many	TRBV7-2	CASSSLGETQYF	TGTGCCAGCAGCTCCCTCGGGGAGACCCAGTACTTC
TRBJ2-3	TRBD1	few	TRBV20-1	CSARVAGGATDTQYF	TGCAGTGCTAGAGTGGCAGGGGGCGCAACAGATACGCAGTATTTT
TRBJ2-7	TRBD2	many	TRBV5-1	CASRLAGSSYEQYF	TGCGCCAGCCGACTAGCGGGGAGCTCCTACGAGCAGTACTTC
TRBJ2-2	-	many	TRBV15	CATSDVVTGELFF	TGTGCCACCAGTGACGTCGTCACCGGGGAGCTGTTTTTT
TRBJ2-7	TRBD1	-	TRBV20-1	CSAKPGQGAREQYF	TGCAGTGCTAAGCCGGGACAGGGGGCTAGGGAGCAGTACTTC
TRBJ1-6	-	many	TRBV12-5	CASGLGSPLHF	TGTGCTAGTGGTTTGGGGTCACCCCTCCACTTT
TRBJ2-5	-	many	TRBV10-3	CAISESIAPGDRLETQYF	TGTGCCATCAGTGAGTCGATCGCTCCGGGTGACAGGTTGGAGACCCAGTACTTC
TRBJ2-6	TRBD1	many	TRBV20-1	CSATTGVGANVLTF	TGCAGTGCCACCACAGGGGTAGGGGCCAACGTCCTGACTTTC